Listed below are T cell receptor beta chains from one sample, sequenced in a study of OX40 agonist ivuxolimab in advanced cancers. The protocol was immunoSEQ multiplex PCR, while the TCRdb copy is restricted to in-frame clones and leaves out a portion. The sample consists of about 72,000 clones, 80% to 90% of them appearing once. Sequencing was performed on CD4+ or CD8+ T cells sorted from blood, taken in a trial of the OX40 agonist ivuxolimab. The receptors stem from an adult with an advanced solid tumor such as melanoma, head and neck, liver or kidney cancer. CDR3s include the opening cysteine and the closing phenylalanine or tryptophan. The D gene is left open where the match is weak. Clone size is not always given. Where it is, it says once, few, many or a class for expanded clones.

D	J	V	size	CDR3	DNA
NA	TRBJ2-1	TRBV7-9	NA	CASSSGLLNEQFF	TGTGCCAGCAGCTCCGGACTCCTTAATGAGCAGTTCTTC
TRBD2	TRBJ2-5	TRBV7-6	NA	CASSLISGGKETQYF	TGTGCCAGCAGCTTAATTTCGGGAGGGAAAGAGACCCAGTACTTC
NA	TRBJ1-2	TRBV28	NA	CASSLPGYGYTF	TGTGCCAGCAGTTTACCGGGGTATGGCTACACCTTC
NA	TRBJ2-5	TRBV5-4	NA	CASSSLLGETQYF	TGTGCCAGCAGCTCCCTCCTGGGGGAGACCCAGTACTTC
NA	TRBJ2-1	TRBV15	NA	CATSREDNEQFF	TGTGCCACCAGCAGGGAGGACAATGAGCAGTTCTTC
NA	TRBJ2-7	TRBV27	NA	CASSEYLGTPYEQYF	TGTGCCAGCAGTGAATATCTAGGGACACCCTACGAGCAGTACTTC
NA	TRBJ2-7	TRBV6-1	NA	CASTGAYEQYF	TGTGCCAGTACCGGGGCCTACGAGCAGTACTTC
NA	TRBJ1-1	TRBV6-1	NA	CASSRERHMNTEAFF	TGTGCCAGCAGTAGGGAGAGACACATGAACACTGAAGCTTTCTTT
NA	TRBJ2-3	TRBV29-1	NA	CSVEDRVWLGF	TGCAGCGTTGAAGACAGGGTTTGGTTGGGTTTT
TRBD2	TRBJ2-5	TRBV7-8	NA	CASSFGTSGAETQYF	TGTGCCAGCAGCTTCGGGACTAGCGGGGCGGAGACCCAGTACTTC
NA	TRBJ1-2	TRBV4-1	NA	CASSQDPEGTYGYTF	TGCGCCAGCAGCCAAGATCCTGAGGGAACCTATGGCTACACCTTC
TRBD2	TRBJ2-7	TRBV5-1	once	CASSLAGTSTYEQYF	TGCGCCAGCAGCTTGGCCGGGACTAGCACCTACGAGCAGTACTTC
NA	TRBJ2-1	TRBV2	NA	CASSVASEQFF	TGTGCCAGCAGTGTAGCAAGTGAGCAGTTCTTC
TRBD1	TRBJ2-1	TRBV7-3	NA	CASSPRQGLGYNEQFF	TGTGCCAGCAGCCCCAGACAGGGCCTTGGATACAATGAGCAGTTCTTC
TRBD2	TRBJ2-5	TRBV28	NA	CASSPPGLAGRETQYF	TGTGCCAGCAGTCCTCCGGGACTAGCGGGAAGGGAGACCCAGTACTTC